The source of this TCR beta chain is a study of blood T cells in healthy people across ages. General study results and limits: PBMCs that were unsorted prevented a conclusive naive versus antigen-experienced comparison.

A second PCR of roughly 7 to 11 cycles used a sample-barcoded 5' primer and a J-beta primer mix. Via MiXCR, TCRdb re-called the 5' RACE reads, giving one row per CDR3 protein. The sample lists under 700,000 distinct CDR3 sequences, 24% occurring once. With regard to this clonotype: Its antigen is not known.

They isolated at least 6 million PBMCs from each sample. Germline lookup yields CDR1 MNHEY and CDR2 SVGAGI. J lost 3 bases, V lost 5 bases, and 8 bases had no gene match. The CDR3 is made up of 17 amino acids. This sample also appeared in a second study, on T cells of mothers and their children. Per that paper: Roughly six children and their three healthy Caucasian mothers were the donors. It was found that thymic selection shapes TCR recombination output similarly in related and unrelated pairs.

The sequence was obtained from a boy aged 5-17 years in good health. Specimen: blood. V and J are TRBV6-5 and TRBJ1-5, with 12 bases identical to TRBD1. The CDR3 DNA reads TGTGCCAGCAGTCGCGGGGACAGGGGGCTTACCAATCAGCCCCAGCATTTT. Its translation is CASSRGDRGLTNQPQHF.